A selection of T cell receptor beta chains follows, all from one sample in a study of control samples from healthy donors and cancer patients. Sequenced by immunoSEQ multiplex PCR; TCRdb stores in-frame clones only, minus some. The sample holds 75,000 to 90,000 clones, about 84% seen once. The specimen was blood. The receptor source for this set is a woman aged 35 to 49 in good health. Both conserved end residues are part of each CDR3. The D gene is left open where the match is weak. Expanded clones get a size class; other rows say once, few or many, or leave the size out.

cdr3_nt cdr3_aa j_call clone_size cdr3_length v_call d_call
TGTGCCAGCAGTAACCCCGGGACAGACCTCAATCGGGACGAGCAGTACTTC CASSNPGTDLNRDEQYF TRBJ2-7 . 17 TRBV6-2/TRBV6-3 TRBD1
TGTGCCAGCAGCCGACGACAGGATTCACCCCTCCACTTT CASSRRQDSPLHF TRBJ1-6 . 13 TRBV7-2 .
TGTGCCAGCAGCGCCATGAATGAGCAGTTCTTC CASSAMNEQFF TRBJ2-1 . 11 TRBV9 .
TGTGCCAGTAGTAGGAAGCCTCAGGTATCCTATAATTCACCCCTCCACTTT CASSRKPQVSYNSPLHF TRBJ1-6 few 17 TRBV19 .
TGTGCCAGCAGCCTCGACAGGATGGACTATGGCTACACCTTC CASSLDRMDYGYTF TRBJ1-2 . 14 TRBV9 .
TGCATCATGCGGGAGGCTTTCTTT CIMREAFF TRBJ1-1 . 8 TRBV29-1 .
TGCAGCGTTTGGACTAGCGGGAGCTCCTACAATGAGCAGTTCTTC CSVWTSGSSYNEQFF TRBJ2-1 . 15 TRBV29-1 TRBD2
TGTGCCAGCAGCTCCCACGGGGGTATCCAGGCTAACTATGGCTACACCTTC CASSSHGGIQANYGYTF TRBJ1-2 . 17 TRBV7-9 .
TGTGCCAGCAGTAATAAGAACCAAACCCTTCCGGGACTGGGTTATCCCCTTGACTTC CASSNKNQTLPGLGYPLDF TRBJ1-2 . 19 TRBV2 .
TGTGCCAGCAATGGGGGTCTTAAAGGCTACACCTTC CASNGGLKGYTF TRBJ1-2 once 12 TRBV6-5 .
TGTGCCTGGAGTCTGCCTAGACGGGGTGAAAAACTGTTTTTT CAWSLPRRGEKLFF TRBJ1-4 . 14 TRBV30 .
TGTGCCACCAGTGATTCAGGGACGGAATATGGCTACACCTTC CATSDSGTEYGYTF TRBJ1-2 . 14 TRBV24-1 .
TGTGCTAGTGGCACTAGCGGGGGGGCCAGGGAGCAGTACTTC CASGTSGGAREQYF TRBJ2-7 . 14 TRBV12-5 TRBD2
TGTGCCACCAGTGATTCTCGGACAGGGTACGAGCAGTACTTC CATSDSRTGYEQYF TRBJ2-7 . 14 TRBV24-1 TRBD1
TGCGCCAGCAGCTTGTACGGTAGCGGGACGAGCACAGATACGCAGTATTTT CASSLYGSGTSTDTQYF TRBJ2-3 . 17 TRBV5-1 TRBD2
TGTGCCAGCAGCTTAGCCCAGGGGGATACGCAGTATTTT CASSLAQGDTQYF TRBJ2-3 . 13 TRBV11-3 .
TGTGCCAGCAGTGTTGCCATAGCGGGGGGGCCTTACGAGCAGTACTTC CASSVAIAGGPYEQYF TRBJ2-7 . 16 TRBV6-1 TRBD2
TGTGCCAGCAGTTACTCGGACGGATTGGACGAGCAGTACTTC CASSYSDGLDEQYF TRBJ2-7 . 14 TRBV6-6 .
TGTGCCAGCAGTTTAGGTGAAAAACTGTTTTTT CASSLGEKLFF TRBJ1-4 . 11 TRBV12-3/TRBV12-4 .
TGCGCCAGCAGCCAAAGGACTAAGATGAACACTGAAGCTTTCTTT CASSQRTKMNTEAFF TRBJ1-1 . 15 TRBV4-3 .
TGTGCCAGCAGTTCGCCGGGGACAGCGCAGAACTATGGCTACACCTTC CASSSPGTAQNYGYTF TRBJ1-2 . 16 TRBV6-5 TRBD1
TGTGCCAGCAGTCAATGGACAGTTGGCTACACCTTC CASSQWTVGYTF TRBJ1-2 . 12 TRBV12-3/TRBV12-4 .
TGTGCCAGCAGTCGAACTGGATACAATGAGCAGTTCTTC CASSRTGYNEQFF TRBJ2-1 . 13 TRBV6-2/TRBV6-3 .
TGTGCCAGTAGCAATAACAGGGGAAGCAATCAGCCCCAGCATTTT CASSNNRGSNQPQHF TRBJ1-5 once 15 TRBV19 TRBD1
TGTGCCAGCAGTGACAAGGGAAGGGATCAGCCCCAGCATTTT CASSDKGRDQPQHF TRBJ1-5 . 14 TRBV6-1 .
TGTGCCAGCAGCTTGATCGCGAGGGATACGCAGTATTTT CASSLIARDTQYF TRBJ2-3 . 13 TRBV7-9 .
TGTGCCAGCAGCTTGGGGGGGCGCACAGATACGCAGTATTTT CASSLGGRTDTQYF TRBJ2-3 . 14 TRBV5-6 .
TGTGCCAGCAGCTCCGGGATTCCGGGCACCGGGGAGCTGTTTTTT CASSSGIPGTGELFF TRBJ2-2 . 15 TRBV7-8 .
TGTGCCAGCAGTGTTCGGCCAGGGACTAATGAAAAACTGTTTTTT CASSVRPGTNEKLFF TRBJ1-4 . 15 TRBV2 .
TGTGCCTCCGCTAGCGGGGATTCCTACGAGCAGTACTTC CASASGDSYEQYF TRBJ2-7 . 13 TRBV6-6 TRBD2
TGTGCCAGCAGCTTATCAGGGGGCCGGGATGAGCAGTTCTTC CASSLSGGRDEQFF TRBJ2-1 . 14 TRBV7-3 TRBD1
TGCGCCAGCAGTCAAGTCTTGGACTTGAACACCGGGGAGCTGTTTTTT CASSQVLDLNTGELFF TRBJ2-2 once 16 TRBV23-1 .
TGTGCCAGTAGTGGCAGGGGGGAAAATCAGCCCCAGCATTTT CASSGRGENQPQHF TRBJ1-5 . 14 TRBV19 TRBD1
TGTGCCTGGAGTAAAAAGTCCGGGGAGCTGTTTTTT CAWSKKSGELFF TRBJ2-2 . 12 TRBV30 .
TGTGCCAGCAGCCAAGAATACGACAGGGAAGGGAGCTCCTACAATGAGCAGTTCTTC CASSQEYDREGSSYNEQFF TRBJ2-1 . 19 TRBV3-1/TRBV3-2 TRBD1
TGCGCCAGCAGCTTTCAAGGGTCTGACACTGAAGCTTTCTTT CASSFQGSDTEAFF TRBJ1-1 . 14 TRBV5-1 .
TGTGCCAGCAGCTTGGGGGGAGATGTGGGCTACACCTTC CASSLGGDVGYTF TRBJ1-2 once 13 TRBV7-2 .
TGTGCCAGCAGCTTGGCCGACAGGGAATATGGCTACACCTTC CASSLADREYGYTF TRBJ1-2 . 14 TRBV5-6 TRBD1
TGCGCCAGCAGCCAAGATCTGTTCCGACAGGGGCAGTTCTTC CASSQDLFRQGQFF TRBJ2-1 . 14 TRBV4-3 TRBD1
TGTGCCAGCAGCCGAAGGGAAAAACTGTTTTTT CASSRREKLFF TRBJ1-4 . 11 TRBV5-6 .
TGTGCCAGCAGTTTTATTCAGGCGACAGGGAGGGCTAATGAAAAACTGTTTTTT CASSFIQATGRANEKLFF TRBJ1-4 . 18 TRBV27 TRBD1
TGTGCCAGCAGCCCGTTGCGGGGGCAGACGCAGTATTTT CASSPLRGQTQYF TRBJ2-3 . 13 TRBV7-2 .
TGTGCTAGTGGTTCGTTCGGGGACAGCTCCTACGAGCAGTACTTC CASGSFGDSSYEQYF TRBJ2-7 . 15 TRBV12-5 TRBD1
TGTGCCAGCAGTACCAACCGACAGGGCTACGAGCAGTACTTC CASSTNRQGYEQYF TRBJ2-7 once 14 TRBV6-6 TRBD1
TGTGCCAGCAGTCGGAGACAGGGGCTTAGCAATCAGCCCCAGCATTTT CASSRRQGLSNQPQHF TRBJ1-5 . 16 TRBV5-6 TRBD1
TGTGCCAGCAGCGACGCGGGAGATACGCAGTATTTT CASSDAGDTQYF TRBJ2-3 . 12 TRBV7-9 .
TGTGCCAGTAGTACCTTGAGCGGGGGGTCGGAAGAGACCCAGTACTTC CASSTLSGGSEETQYF TRBJ2-5 . 16 TRBV19 TRBD2
TGTGCCACCAGAGCGTACAGCGGGGGCCAAGAGACCCAGTACTTC CATRAYSGGQETQYF TRBJ2-5 . 15 TRBV15 TRBD2
TGTGCCAGCTCGCAACTAGCGGGGCCAGACAATGAGCAGTTCTTC CASSQLAGPDNEQFF TRBJ2-1 . 15 TRBV18 TRBD2
TGTGCCAGCAGGGGGACAGGGTCAGATACGCAGTATTTT CASRGTGSDTQYF TRBJ2-3 . 13 TRBV6-5 TRBD1
TGTGCCACCAGTGATCCGTCAACTAACTATGGCTACACCTTC CATSDPSTNYGYTF TRBJ1-2 . 14 TRBV24-1 .
TGTGCCAGCAGCAGGGTCTCCTACGAGCAGTACTTC CASSRVSYEQYF TRBJ2-7 . 12 TRBV2 .